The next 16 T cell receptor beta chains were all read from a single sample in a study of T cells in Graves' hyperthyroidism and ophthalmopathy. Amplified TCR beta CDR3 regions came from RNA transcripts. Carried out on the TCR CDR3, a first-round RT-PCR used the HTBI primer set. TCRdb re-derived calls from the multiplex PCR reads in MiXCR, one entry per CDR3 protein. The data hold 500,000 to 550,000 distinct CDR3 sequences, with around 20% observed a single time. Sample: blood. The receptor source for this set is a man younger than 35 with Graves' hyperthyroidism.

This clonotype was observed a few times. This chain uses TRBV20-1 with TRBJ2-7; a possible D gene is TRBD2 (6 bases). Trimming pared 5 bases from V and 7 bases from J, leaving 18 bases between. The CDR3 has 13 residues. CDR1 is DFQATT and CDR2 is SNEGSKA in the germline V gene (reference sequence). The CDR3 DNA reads TGCAGTGCTCCAAAAAGGGGAGGCGAAGAGCAGTACTTC. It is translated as CSAPKRGGEEQYF.

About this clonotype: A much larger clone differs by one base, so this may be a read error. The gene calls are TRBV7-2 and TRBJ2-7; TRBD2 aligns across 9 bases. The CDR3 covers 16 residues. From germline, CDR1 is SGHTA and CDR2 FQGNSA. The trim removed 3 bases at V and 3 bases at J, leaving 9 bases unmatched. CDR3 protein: CASSFASGDSFYEQYV. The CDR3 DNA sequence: TGTGCCAGCAGCTTTGCTAGCGGGGATAGTTTCTACGAGCAGTACGTC.

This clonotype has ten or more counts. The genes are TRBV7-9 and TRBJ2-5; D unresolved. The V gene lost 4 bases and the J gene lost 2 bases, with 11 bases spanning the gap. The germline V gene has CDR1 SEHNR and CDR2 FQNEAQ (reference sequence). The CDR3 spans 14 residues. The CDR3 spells CASSSLGFQETQYF. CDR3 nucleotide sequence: TGTGCCAGCAGCTCGCTCGGGTTTCAAGAGACCCAGTACTTC.

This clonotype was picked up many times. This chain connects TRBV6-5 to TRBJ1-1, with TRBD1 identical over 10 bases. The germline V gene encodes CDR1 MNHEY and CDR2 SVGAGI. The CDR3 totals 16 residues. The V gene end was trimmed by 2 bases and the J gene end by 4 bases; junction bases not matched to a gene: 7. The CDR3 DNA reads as TGTGCCAGCAGTTACCCCCCGGACAGGGGGGGCACTGAAGCTTTCTTT. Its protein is CASSYPPDRGGTEAFF.

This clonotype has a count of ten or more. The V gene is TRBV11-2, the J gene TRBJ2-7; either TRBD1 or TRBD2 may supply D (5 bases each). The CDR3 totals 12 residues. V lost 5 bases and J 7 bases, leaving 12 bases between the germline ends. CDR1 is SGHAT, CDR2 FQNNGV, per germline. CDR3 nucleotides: TGTGCCAGCAGCCCCGGTTGGGGGGAGCAGTACTTC. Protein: CASSPGWGEQYF.

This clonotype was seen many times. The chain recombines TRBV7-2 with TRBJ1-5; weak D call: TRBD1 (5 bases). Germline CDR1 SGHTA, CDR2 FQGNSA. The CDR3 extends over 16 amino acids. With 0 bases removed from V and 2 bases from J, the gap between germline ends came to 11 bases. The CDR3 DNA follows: TGTGCCAGCAGCTTAGCGTGGGTAGGGGGCAATCAGCCCCAGCATTTT. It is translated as CASSLAWVGGNQPQHF. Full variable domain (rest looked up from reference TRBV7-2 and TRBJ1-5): GAGVSQSPSNKVTEKGKDVELRCDPISGHTALYWYRQSLGQGLEFLIYFQGNSAPDKSGLPSDRFSAERTGGSVSTLTIQRTQQEDSAVYLCASSLAWVGGNQPQHFGDGTRLSIL.

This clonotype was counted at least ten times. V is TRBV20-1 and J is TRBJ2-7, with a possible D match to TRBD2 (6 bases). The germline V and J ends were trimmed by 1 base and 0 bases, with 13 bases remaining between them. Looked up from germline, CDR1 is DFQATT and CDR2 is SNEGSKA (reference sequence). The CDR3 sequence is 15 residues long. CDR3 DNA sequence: TGCAGTGCTAGAGCCTCGGAGGGTAGCTCCTACGAGCAGTACTTC. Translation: CSARASEGSSYEQYF.

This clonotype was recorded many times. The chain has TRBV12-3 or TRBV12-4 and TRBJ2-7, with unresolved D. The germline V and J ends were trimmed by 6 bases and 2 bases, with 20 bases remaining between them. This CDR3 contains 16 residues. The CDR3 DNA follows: TGTGCCAGCAGCGGCCAAATTAGGAGATTTGCCTACGAGCAGTACTTC. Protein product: CASSGQIRRFAYEQYF.

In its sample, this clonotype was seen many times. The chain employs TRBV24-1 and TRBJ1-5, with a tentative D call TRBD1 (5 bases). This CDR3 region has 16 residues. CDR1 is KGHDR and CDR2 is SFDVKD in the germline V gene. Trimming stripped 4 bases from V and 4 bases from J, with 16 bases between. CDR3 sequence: CATSDPSGGVNQPQHF. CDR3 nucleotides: TGTGCCACCAGTGACCCGAGCGGGGGGGTTAATCAGCCCCAGCATTTT.

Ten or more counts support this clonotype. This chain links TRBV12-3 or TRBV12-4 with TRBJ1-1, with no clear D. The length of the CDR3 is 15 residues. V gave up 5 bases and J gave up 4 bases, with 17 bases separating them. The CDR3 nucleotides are TGTGCCAGCAGTCCCCACGATGAGAGGTTCACTGAAGCTTTCTTT. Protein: CASSPHDERFTEAFF.

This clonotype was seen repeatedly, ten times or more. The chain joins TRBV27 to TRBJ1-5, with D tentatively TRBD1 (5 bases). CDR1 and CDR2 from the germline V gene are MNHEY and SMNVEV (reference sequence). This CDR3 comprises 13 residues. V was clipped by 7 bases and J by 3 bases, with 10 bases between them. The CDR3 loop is CASKPGPNQPQHF. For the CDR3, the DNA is TGTGCCAGCAAGCCGGGACCCAATCAGCCCCAGCATTTT.

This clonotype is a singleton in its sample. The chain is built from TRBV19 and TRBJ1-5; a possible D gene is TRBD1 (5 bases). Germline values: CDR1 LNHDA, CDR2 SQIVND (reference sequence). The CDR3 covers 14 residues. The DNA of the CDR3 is TGTGCTCAAAAGAGCAGGGCGTGCAATCAGCCCCAGCATTTT. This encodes CAQKSRACNQPQHF.

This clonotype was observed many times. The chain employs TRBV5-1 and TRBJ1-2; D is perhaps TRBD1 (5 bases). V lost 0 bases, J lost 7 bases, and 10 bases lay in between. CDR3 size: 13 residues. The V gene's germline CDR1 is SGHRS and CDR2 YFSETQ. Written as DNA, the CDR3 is TGCGCCAGCAGCTTGGTGGGGGGAGGTGGCTACACCTTC. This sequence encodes CASSLVGGGGYTF. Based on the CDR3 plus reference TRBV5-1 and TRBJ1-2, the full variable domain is KAGVTQTPRYLIKTRGQQVTLSCSPISGHRSVSWYQQTPGQGLQFLFEYFSETQRNKGNFPGRFSGRQFSNSRSEMNVSTLELGDSALYLCASSLVGGGGYTFGSGTRLTVV.

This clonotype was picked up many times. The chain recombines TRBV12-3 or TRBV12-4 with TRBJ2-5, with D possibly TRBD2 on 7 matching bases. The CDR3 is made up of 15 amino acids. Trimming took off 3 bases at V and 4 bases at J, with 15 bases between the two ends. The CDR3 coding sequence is TGTGCCAGCAGTTTCGGAGGGGGGGCCAGAGAGACCCAGTACTTC. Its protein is CASSFGGGARETQYF.

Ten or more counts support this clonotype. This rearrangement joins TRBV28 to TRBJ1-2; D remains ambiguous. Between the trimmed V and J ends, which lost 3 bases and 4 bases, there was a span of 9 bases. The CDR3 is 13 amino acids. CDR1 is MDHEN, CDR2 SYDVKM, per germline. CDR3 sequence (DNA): TGTGCCAGCAGTTTCGCCGCCCCCTATGGCTACACCTTC. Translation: CASSFAAPYGYTF.

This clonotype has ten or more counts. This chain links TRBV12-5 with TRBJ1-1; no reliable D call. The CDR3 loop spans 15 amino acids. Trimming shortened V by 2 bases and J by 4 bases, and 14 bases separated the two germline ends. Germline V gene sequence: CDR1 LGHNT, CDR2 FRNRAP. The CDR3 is CASGLTTEGATEAFF. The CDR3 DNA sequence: TGTGCTAGTGGTTTGACAACGGAGGGTGCCACTGAAGCTTTCTTT.